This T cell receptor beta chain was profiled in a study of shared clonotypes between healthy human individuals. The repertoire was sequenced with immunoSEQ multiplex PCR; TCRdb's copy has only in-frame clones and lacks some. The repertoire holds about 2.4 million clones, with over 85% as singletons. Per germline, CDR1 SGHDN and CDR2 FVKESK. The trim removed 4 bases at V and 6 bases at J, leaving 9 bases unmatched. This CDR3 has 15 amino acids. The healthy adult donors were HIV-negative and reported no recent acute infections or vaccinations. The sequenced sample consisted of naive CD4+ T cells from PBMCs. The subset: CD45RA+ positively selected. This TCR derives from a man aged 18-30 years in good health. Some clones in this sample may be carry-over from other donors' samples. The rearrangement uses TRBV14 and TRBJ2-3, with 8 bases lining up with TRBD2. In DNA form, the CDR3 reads TGTGCCAGCAGCCGTCGGGGGGGCTCCCTGGATACGCAGTATTTT. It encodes CASSRRGGSLDTQYF.